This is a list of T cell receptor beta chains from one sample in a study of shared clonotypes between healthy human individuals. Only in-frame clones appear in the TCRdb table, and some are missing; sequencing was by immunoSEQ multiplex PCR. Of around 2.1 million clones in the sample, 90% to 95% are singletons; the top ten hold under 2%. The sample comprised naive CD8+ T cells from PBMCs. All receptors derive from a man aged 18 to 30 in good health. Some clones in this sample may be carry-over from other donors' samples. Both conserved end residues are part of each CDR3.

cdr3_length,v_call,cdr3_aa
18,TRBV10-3,CAIRDDFGLAASTDTQYF
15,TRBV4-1,CASRRSGDRAYGYTF
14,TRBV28,CASKKGRGGTEAFF
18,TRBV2,CATPTGSYRHGSYNEQFF
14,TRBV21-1,CAARRRGAKNIQYF
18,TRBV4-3,CASSQDNPATVPNEKLFF
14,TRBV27,CASSGGPRNTEAFF
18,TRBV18,CASSADRATFSGANVLTF
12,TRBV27,CASAGGSYEQYF
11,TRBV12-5,CASGAGNEQFF
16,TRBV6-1,CASSELPGLASYEQYF
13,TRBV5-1,CASSLLGTDTQYF
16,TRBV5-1,CASSQYETSGTYEQYF
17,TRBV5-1,CASSRESLAGGSYEQYF
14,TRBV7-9,CASSLVSGPGELFF
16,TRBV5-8,CASSFPGPILIYGYTF
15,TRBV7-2,CASSLDAAGNTEAFF
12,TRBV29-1,CSVESSPYEQYF
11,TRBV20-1,CSATDTGELFF
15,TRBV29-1,CSVTRTSGTTDTQYF
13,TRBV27,CASRSGYGQPQHF
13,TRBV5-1,CASSVQEHTEAFF
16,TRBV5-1,CASSWTGAGVTDTQYF
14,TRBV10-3,CAISPGTSGYEQYF
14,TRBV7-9,CASSLAPGNYGYTF
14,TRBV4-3,CASSQAGGPYEQYF
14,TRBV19,CASSTGEPYNEQFF
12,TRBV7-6,CASSLDSGVQFF
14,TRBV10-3,CAISALGGMDEQFF
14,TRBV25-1,CASTPQGREETQYF
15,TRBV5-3,CARSLTGRATDTQYF
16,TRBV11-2,CASSPRTSGSRETQYF
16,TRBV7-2,CASSLGVAGPRETQYF
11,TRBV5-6,CASSSGGRQYF
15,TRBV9,CASSVSQTSYNEQFF
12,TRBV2,CAALDLYNEQFF
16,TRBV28,CASSFNGGRNTGELFF
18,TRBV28,CASRIARGLAGVGGELFF
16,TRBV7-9,CASNLFRDRGGETQYF
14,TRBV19,CASNVRPMNTEAFF
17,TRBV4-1,CASSQIRTVSSNQPQHF
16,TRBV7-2,CASSLVPGRRNTEAFF
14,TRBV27,CASRPQGLGNTIYF
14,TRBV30,CAWTLVGSYNEQFF
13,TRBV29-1,CSVEKAGSYEQYF
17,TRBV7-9,CASSPGTSGSTSYEQYF
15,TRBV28,CASSYGTRNTGELFF
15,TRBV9,CASSSGTSDSYEQYF